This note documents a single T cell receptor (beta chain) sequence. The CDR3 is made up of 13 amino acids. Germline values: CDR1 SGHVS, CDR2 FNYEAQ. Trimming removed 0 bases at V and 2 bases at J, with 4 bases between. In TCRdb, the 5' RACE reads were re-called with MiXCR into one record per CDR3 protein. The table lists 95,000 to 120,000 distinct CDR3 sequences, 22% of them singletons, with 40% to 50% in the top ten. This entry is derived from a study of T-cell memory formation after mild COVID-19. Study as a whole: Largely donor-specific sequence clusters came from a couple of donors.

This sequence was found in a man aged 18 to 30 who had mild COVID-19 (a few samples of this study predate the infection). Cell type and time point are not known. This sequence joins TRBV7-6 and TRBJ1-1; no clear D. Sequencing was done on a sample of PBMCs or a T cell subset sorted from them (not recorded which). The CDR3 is CASSLAANTEAFF. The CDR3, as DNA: TGTGCCAGCAGCTTAGCCGCTAACACTGAAGCTTTCTTT.